This entry describes one TCR beta chain. What this receptor recognizes is not known. No base quality information exists; no much larger clone differs at one position. This entry belongs to a study of T cell responses to AZD1222 COVID-19 vaccine (dated by TCRdb to about 2021). Describing the broader study: Because spike-specific TCR depth and breadth did not differ between the two schedules, AZD1222 recipients who got a second dose at roughly 4 weeks were pooled with those who got a second dose at roughly 12 weeks. A total of about 250 trial participants underwent TCR sequencing, of whom 200 to 220 had received two doses of AZD1222 and some 25 had received two doses of the MenACWY control vaccine. Trial participants were enrolled into age subgroups of 18-55, 56-69 and 70-plus years, which contained 148, 28 and 57 TCR-sequenced participants, respectively. The investigation overall reported the following: Because no samples from the day 14 peak response were available, repertoires could be characterized only after the peak T cell response. Participants were mostly white British and included more females than males, and it was suggested by the authors that clonal diversity may have been underestimated. CD4 TCRs associated with the vaccine covered the entire spike protein, and the dominant responses were in regions 160-218 and 743-854. After two AZD1222 doses, spike-specific TCR breadth and depth were significantly higher than at day 0 and than in MenACWY recipients. Conclusions about previously exposed vaccinees are limited because only six or seven AZD1222 recipients were SARS-CoV-2 seropositive at baseline. The 56-69-year group was small, and its depth increase did not reach significance, likely because of low power. Nearly half of unique spike-specific TCRs reportedly recognized epitopes outside regions mutated in the B.1.351 and B.1.1.7 variants.

The sample's time point label, in plain terms: baseline before first vaccination. Vaccinee samples were obtained from the UK trials COV001 and COV002, which included a single-blind randomized controlled phase 2/3 trial of AZD1222 (ChAdOx1 nCoV-19) in healthy adults. Trial participant PBMC samples were collected at day 0 and day 28 after the second dose for TCRbeta chain sequencing. The CDR3 regions of human TCRbeta chains were subjected to immunosequencing. The authors' analysis ran thus. TCRs in the repertoires were matched against a reference library of SARS-CoV-2-specific TCRs that had been generated with the MIRA antigen-specificity platform. Breadth was defined as the fraction of unique TCRs that were SARS-CoV-2-associated, and depth was defined as the fraction of total T cells that were SARS-CoV-2-associated. Using the MIRA data, every spike-specific TCR was mapped to the spike region that the TCR reacted to and assigned to either a CD4 or a CD8 class. Log10-transformed breadth and depth values were compared by one-way ANOVA with Sidak's multiple comparisons tests. TCRdb's version of the immuneACCESS table is confined to in-frame rearrangements and falls short of the full clone set. An unresolved V gene accounts for under half of the shortfall where checked; the remainder is of unknown origin. V and J calls and clone size are those listed in that table; D and trimming were worked out from the DNA. The sample table records approximately 82,000 clones; 90% of these occur just once. About 5.2% of the sample is held by the ten biggest clonotypes.

CDR1 and CDR2 (SGHRS, YFSETQ) derive from the germline V gene. Including the terminal cysteine and phenylalanine, the CDR3 comprises 16 residues. Left in the record is the CDR3 DNA by itself, 48 bases read in frame from the first base. V drops 7 bases and J drops 0 bases, leaving 19 bases in between. The source material was peripheral blood, sampled on day 0 of AZD1222 vaccination. The chain employs TRBV5-1 and TRBJ1-2, with TRBD1 as a weak D call on 5 bases. This TCR derives from an adult in good health. Here is the DNA: TGCGCCAGCGAACTAGCCCCAGGGACCTCTAACTATGGCTACACCTTC. Translated, it gives CASELAPGTSNYGYTF.